Below are 13 T cell receptor beta chains sequenced from a single sample in a study of blood T cell repertoires in COVID-19. Only in-frame clones appear in the TCRdb table, and some are missing; sequencing was by immunoSEQ multiplex PCR. The sample consists of roughly 330,000 clones, roughly 86% of them appearing once. The sequenced sample was PBMCs or T cells enriched from blood (not recorded which). The receptors derive from a woman in her 30s who had recovered from COVID-19.

This clone was recorded once. J is TRBJ2-5 and V is TRBV6-5, with a weak D call TRBD1 (5 bases). This CDR3 has 12 amino acids. Per the germline V gene, CDR1 is MNHEY and CDR2 is SVGAGI. V lost 2 bases to trimming and J lost 14 bases, with 15 bases between them. The CDR3 protein is CASSYRGRAVYF. The CDR3 DNA reads TGTGCCAGCAGTTACCGCGGCAGGGCAGTCTACTTC.

The DNA of the CDR3 is TGTGCCAGCAGCCAGACAACTCGCACAGATACGCAGTATTTT. This encodes CASSQTTRTDTQYF. This chain links TRBV16 with TRBJ2-3, with D unresolved. Trimming cost V 3 bases and J 1 base, with 8 bases left between them. Germline V gives CDR1 KGHSY, CDR2 FQNENV. This CDR3 has 14 amino acids.

V gene TRBV12-3 or TRBV12-4 combines with J gene TRBJ1-2; tentative D call: TRBD1 (5 bases). CDR3 length: 12 amino acids. V was trimmed by 6 bases and J by 5 bases, leaving 10 bases between them. This CDR3 reads CASSPDSYGYTF. DNA for the CDR3: TGTGCCAGCAGCCCTGACAGTTATGGCTACACCTTC.

The CDR3 loop reads CASSTPKGQGFVNEQFF. The CDR3 DNA follows: TGTGCCAGCAGCACCCCTAAGGGGCAGGGGTTCGTGAATGAGCAGTTCTTC. V is TRBV7-9 and J is TRBJ2-1; possible D gene TRBD1, 6 bases. From germline, CDR1 is SEHNR and CDR2 FQNEAQ (reference sequence). Trimming left V 5 bases short and J 7 bases short, with 24 bases between. The CDR3 contains 17 residues.

This chain joins TRBV27 and TRBJ1-1; TRBD1 agrees at 8 bases. The V gene's germline CDR1 is MNHEY and CDR2 SMNVEV (reference sequence). The CDR3 is 15 amino acids. V lost 6 bases to trimming and J lost 0 bases; unmatched junction nucleotides: 6. The CDR3 region is CASRRRTGMNTEAFF. The CDR3 region has the DNA TGTGCCAGCAGACGCCGGACAGGGATGAACACTGAAGCTTTCTTT.

The chain uses TRBV7-9 and TRBJ1-5, with a weak D call TRBD1 (5 bases). This CDR3 is built from 13 residues. Trimming took 4 bases from V and 4 from J, leaving 8 bases between them. CDR1 and CDR2 (germline): SEHNR, FQNEAQ (reference sequence). The CDR3 nucleotides are TGTGCCAGCAGCTCAGGGCTTAATCAGCCCCAGCATTTT. Translation: CASSSGLNQPQHF.

This sequence joins TRBV4-1 and TRBJ1-5; D possibly corresponds to TRBD1 (6 bases). The germline V gene encodes CDR1 MGHRA and CDR2 YSYEKL. CDR3 length: 16 amino acids. Trimming pared 2 bases from V and 0 bases from J, leaving 11 bases between. The DNA for the CDR3 is TGCGCCAGCAGCCAAACAGGGCCCTTTAGCAATCAGCCCCAGCATTTT. Its translation: CASSQTGPFSNQPQHF.

The gene calls are TRBV4-1 and TRBJ2-3; 14 bases line up with TRBD2. The CDR3 consists of 17 residues. Germline CDR1 and CDR2: MGHRA and YSYEKL. Trimming at V came to 4 bases and at J to 1 base, leaving 4 bases not matched to a gene. The DNA of the CDR3 is TGCGCCAGCAGCCCTAGACTAGCGGGGGGGGGCACAGATACGCAGTATTTT. Its protein is CASSPRLAGGGTDTQYF.

The chain recombines TRBV2 with TRBJ1-1, with D unclear. The V gene's germline CDR1 is SNHLY and CDR2 FYNNEI. The CDR3 sequence is 15 residues long. The V end was cut by 6 bases, the J end by 0 bases, with 14 bases between. The CDR3 is CASRAGLIMNTEAFF. DNA of the CDR3: TGTGCCAGCAGAGCTGGACTGATAATGAACACTGAAGCTTTCTTT. Full variable domain (rest looked up from reference TRBV2 and TRBJ1-1): EPEVTQTPSHQVTQMGQEVILRCVPISNHLYFYWYRQILGQKVEFLVSFYNNEISEKSEIFDDQFSVERPDGSNFTLKIRSTKLEDSAMYFCASRAGLIMNTEAFFGQGTRLTVV.

This sequence joins TRBV29-1 and TRBJ2-3; D may be TRBD2 (6 bases). The CDR3 is made up of 14 amino acids. CDR1 is SQVTM, CDR2 ANQGSEA, per germline. The V end lost 6 bases, the J end lost 3 bases, and 16 bases lay between the germline ends. The CDR3 sequence: CSVGRRGRTDTQYF. CDR3 nucleotide sequence: TGCAGCGTGGGGCGGCGGGGCCGGACAGATACGCAGTATTTT.

The V gene is TRBV25-1, the J gene TRBJ1-6; maybe TRBD1 (5 bases). The CDR3 spans 14 residues. Germline CDR1 reads MGHDK; CDR2 reads SYGVNS. Between the trimmed V and J ends, which lost 4 bases and 14 bases, there was a span of 18 bases. CDR3 sequence reads: CASSVAGPSAALHF. The CDR3 bases are TGTGCCAGCAGTGTGGCAGGGCCGTCCGCTGCCCTCCACTTT.

V usage is TRBV7-2 and J usage is TRBJ1-2; D not resolved. Trimming removed 1 base from V and 4 bases from J, with 4 bases in between. The germline CDR1 and CDR2 sequences are SGHTA and FQGNSA. CDR3 length equals 12 residues. CDR3 amino acids: CASSLDGYGYTF. As DNA, the CDR3 is TGTGCCAGCAGCTTAGACGGCTATGGCTACACCTTC.

In regard to this clone: Other DNA sequences in this specimen translate into the identical CDR3. V gene TRBV7-9 combines with J gene TRBJ1-1, with no clear D. Germline-derived CDR1 and CDR2 are SEHNR and FQNEAQ (reference sequence). This CDR3 has 13 amino acids. Trimming removed 5 bases from V and 4 bases from J, with 11 bases in between. This CDR3 reads CASSLIEGTEAFF. In nucleotides, the CDR3 is TGTGCCAGCAGCCTCATCGAGGGCACTGAAGCTTTCTTT.